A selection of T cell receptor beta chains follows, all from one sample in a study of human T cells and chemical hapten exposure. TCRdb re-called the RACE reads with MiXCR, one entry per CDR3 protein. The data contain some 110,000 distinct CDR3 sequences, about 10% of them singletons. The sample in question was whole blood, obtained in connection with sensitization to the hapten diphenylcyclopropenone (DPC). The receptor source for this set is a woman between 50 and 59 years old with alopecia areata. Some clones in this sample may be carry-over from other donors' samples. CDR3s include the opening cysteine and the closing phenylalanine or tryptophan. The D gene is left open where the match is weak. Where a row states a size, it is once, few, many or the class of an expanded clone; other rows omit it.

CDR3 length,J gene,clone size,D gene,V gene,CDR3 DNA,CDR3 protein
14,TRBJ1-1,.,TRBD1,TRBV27,TGTGCCAGCAGTTTGAGGGGGCTGGTCACTGAAGCTTTCTTT,CASSLRGLVTEAFF
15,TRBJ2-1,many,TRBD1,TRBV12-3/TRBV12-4,TGTGCCAGCACCCTAAGTGGGACAGGGGTCAATGAGCAGTTCTTC,CASTLSGTGVNEQFF
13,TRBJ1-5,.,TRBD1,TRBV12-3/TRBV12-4,TGTGCCAGCAGTTTAGGACAGGGGGAGACCCAGCATTTT,CASSLGQGETQHF
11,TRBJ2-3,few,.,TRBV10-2,TGCGCCAGTACGGAGGCAGATACGCAGTATTTT,CASTEADTQYF
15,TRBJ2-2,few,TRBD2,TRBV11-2,TGTGCCAGCAGCTTGAGGACTAGCGGGACCGGGGAGCTGTTTTTT,CASSLRTSGTGELFF
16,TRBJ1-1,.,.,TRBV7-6,TGTGCCAGCAGCTTAGCGAGGGGGGTAACGTACACTGAAGCTTTCTTT,CASSLARGVTYTEAFF
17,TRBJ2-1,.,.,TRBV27,TGTGCCAGCAGACCGGGCGGTAGTAGCGGCGGTTGGCGGGAGCAGTTCTTC,CASRPGGSSGGWREQFF
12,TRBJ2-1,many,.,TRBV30,TGTGCCTGGAGTGTAGGGCCGAGTGAGCAGTTCTTC,CAWSVGPSEQFF
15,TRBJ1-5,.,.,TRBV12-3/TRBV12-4,TGTGCCAGCAGATTAGGACAGTTAAGCAATCAGCCCCAGCATTTT,CASRLGQLSNQPQHF
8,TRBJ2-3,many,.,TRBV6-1,TGTGCCAGCAGTGATCGGATATTT,CASSDRIF
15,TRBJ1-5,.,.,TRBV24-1,TGTGCCACCAGTGATTCGGGCCGGGGCAATCAGCCCCAGCATTTT,CATSDSGRGNQPQHF
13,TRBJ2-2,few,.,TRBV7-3,TGTGCCAGCAGCTCTCCCGGCGCCGGGGAGCTGTTTTTT,CASSSPGAGELFF
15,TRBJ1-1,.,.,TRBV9,TGTGCCAGCAGCCTTATACCGGGACAAAGTAATGAAGCTTTCTTT,CASSLIPGQSNEAFF
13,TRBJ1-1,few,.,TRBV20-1,TGCAGTGCTATACCGGGGCGGGACACTGAAGCTTTCTTT,CSAIPGRDTEAFF
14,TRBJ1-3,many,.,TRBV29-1,TGCAGCGTTCTAACAGGGAGCTCTGGAAACACCATATATTTT,CSVLTGSSGNTIYF